This record concerns one T cell receptor (beta chain) sequence. As yet, its antigen is unknown. Hyperthyroidism of Graves' type that showed no ophthalmopathy progression within 18 months was stable. These data are taken from a study of T cells in Graves' hyperthyroidism and ophthalmopathy. Using RNA transcripts as the source, TCR beta CDR3 regions were amplified. Using the HTBI primer set, a first-round RT-PCR was run on the TCR CDR3. TCRdb called the multiplex PCR reads again in MiXCR, with one record for every CDR3 protein. Here the sample spans approximately 600,000 distinct CDR3 sequences, 16% being singletons. V lost 1 base to trimming and J lost 4 bases; unmatched junction nucleotides: 5. Looked up from germline, CDR1 is GTSNPN and CDR2 is SVGIG (reference sequence). The CDR3 is 14 residues long. General study findings and limits: Within blood appeared most thyroid clonotypes that had expanded above 0.001.

Material for sequencing was blood. The sequence was collected from a woman in her twenties or thirties with Graves' hyperthyroidism. The chain recombines TRBV30 with TRBJ2-7; 9 bases agree with TRBD2. CDR3 amino acids: CAWSGGRAMYEQYF. The CDR3 nucleotides are TGTGCCTGGAGTGGCGGGAGGGCCATGTACGAGCAGTACTTC.